Below are 31 T cell receptor beta chains sequenced from a single sample in a study of T cells in Graves' hyperthyroidism and ophthalmopathy. Authors of the study amplified TCR beta CDR3 regions from RNA transcripts. The HTBI primer set was used in a first-round RT-PCR of the TCR CDR3. One entry per CDR3 protein, called by TCRdb with MiXCR from the multiplex PCR reads. Among about 400,000 distinct CDR3 sequences listed, approximately 14% were seen once. Sample: blood. These receptors all stem from a young woman with Graves' hyperthyroidism.

This clonotype was detected only a few times. The V call is TRBV5-1, the J call TRBJ1-4, with a weak D call TRBD1 (6 bases). Germline CDR1 and CDR2: SGHRS and YFSETQ. The CDR3 has 15 amino acids. V was cut by 5 bases and J by 8 bases, with 19 bases left in between. Here the CDR3 DNA reads TGCGCCAGCAGGACAGGTCCCAGCTCCAACGAAAAACTGTTTTTT. Residues: CASRTGPSSNEKLFF. Combining the CDR3 with reference TRBV5-1 and TRBJ1-4 gives the whole variable domain KAGVTQTPRYLIKTRGQQVTLSCSPISGHRSVSWYQQTPGQGLQFLFEYFSETQRNKGNFPGRFSGRQFSNSRSEMNVSTLELGDSALYLCASRTGPSSNEKLFFGSGTQLSVL.

Details on this clonotype: This may be a read error: a much more frequent sequence differs by one nucleotide. The CDR3 does not end in the conserved phenylalanine or tryptophan, so this is likely a read error. The chain joins TRBV20-1 to TRBJ2-5; 8 bases line up with TRBD1. CDR3 length equals 12 residues. The J segment lost 7 bases and the V segment lost 4 bases, leaving 5 bases of the junction unmatched. CDR1 and CDR2 (germline): DFQATT, SNEGSKA (reference sequence). CDR3 nucleotides: TGCAGTGCTACAGGACAGGGAGGGACCCAGTACCTC. Its protein product is CSATGQGGTQYL.

In its sample, this clonotype was seen a few times. The rearrangement joins TRBV7-9 to TRBJ1-2; D is perhaps TRBD1 (5 bases). The V and J ends lost 5 bases and 6 bases respectively, with 16 bases between them. Germline CDR1 reads SEHNR; CDR2 reads FQNEAQ (reference sequence). This CDR3 has 14 amino acids. CDR3 sequence: CASSPVGVGDGYTF. The CDR3 DNA reads TGTGCCAGCAGCCCGGTAGGGGTAGGCGATGGCTACACCTTC. The variable domain in full, completed from reference TRBV7-9 and TRBJ1-2, reads DTGVSQNPRHKITKRGQNVTFRCDPISEHNRLYWYRQTLGQGPEFLTYFQNEAQLEKSRLLSDRFSAERPKGSFSTLEIQRTEQGDSAMYLCASSPVGVGDGYTFGSGTRLTVV.

This clonotype appeared many times. V is TRBV20-1 and J is TRBJ2-1; weak D call: TRBD2 (6 bases). CDR1 and CDR2 from the germline V gene are DFQATT and SNEGSKA (reference sequence). The V and J ends lost 3 bases and 4 bases respectively, with 7 bases between them. This CDR3 comprises 12 residues. The CDR3 DNA sequence: TGCAGTGCTAGGGAGGGGTACAATGAGCAGTTCTTC. Its translation is CSAREGYNEQFF.

This clonotype was recorded at least ten times. CDR3 nucleotide sequence: TGCGCCAGCAGCAGGGGACTGACAGACAAGTTCGAGCAGTTCTTC. Amino acid sequence: CASSRGLTDKFEQFF. The chain recombines TRBV5-1 with TRBJ2-1; a weak D match, TRBD2 (6 bases). From germline, CDR1 is SGHRS and CDR2 YFSETQ. The CDR3 extends over 15 amino acids. V was trimmed by 4 bases and J by 10 bases, leaving 21 bases between them.

The chain combines TRBV19 with TRBJ2-5, with D hard to call. Germline-derived CDR1 and CDR2 are LNHDA and SQIVND (reference sequence). Trimming stripped 7 bases from V and 4 bases from J, with 13 bases between. This CDR3 comprises 13 residues. The CDR3 bases are TGTGCCAGTAAAGACTTTTTCTCAGAGACCCAGTACTTC. It is translated as CASKDFFSETQYF. Looking up the rest from reference TRBV19 and TRBJ2-5 gives the full variable domain: DGGITQSPKYLFRKEGQNVTLSCEQNLNHDAMYWYRQDPGQGLRLIYYSQIVNDFQKGDIAEGYSVSREKKESFPLTVTSAQKNPTAFYLCASKDFFSETQYFGPGTRLLVL.

This clonotype was counted only a few times. V and J are TRBV28 and TRBJ1-6, with D tentatively TRBD1 (6 bases). The V end lost 2 bases, the J end lost 9 bases, and 14 bases lay between the germline ends. The germline CDR1 and CDR2 sequences are MDHEN and SYDVKM. There are 15 residues in the CDR3. CDR3 loop: CASSLPQGGGSPLHF. For the CDR3, the DNA is TGTGCCAGCAGTTTACCACAGGGCGGGGGTTCACCCCTCCACTTT.

There are many counts of this clonotype. The chain has TRBV27 and TRBJ1-1; 9 positions match TRBD1. V lost 7 bases, J lost 5 bases, and 5 bases stayed unmatched. Germline V gene lookup returns CDR1 MNHEY and CDR2 SMNVEV (reference sequence). The CDR3 runs to 13 residues. The CDR3 reads CASTRQGGTEAFF. The CDR3 region has the DNA TGTGCCAGCACCCGACAGGGGGGTACTGAAGCTTTCTTT.

The chain combines TRBV6-1 with TRBJ2-1; 7 bases match TRBD2. J was trimmed by 8 bases and V by 6 bases; bases with no gene match: 19. This CDR3 spans 17 amino acids. The germline CDR1 and CDR2 sequences are MNHNS and SASEGT. In DNA, the CDR3 is TGTGCCAGCAGACGGTCGTGGGGGGGACTACTTGTAGATGAGCAGTTCTTC. Its protein product is CASRRSWGGLLVDEQFF.

This chain links TRBV5-4 with TRBJ2-7, with D possibly called TRBD1 or TRBD2 (5 bases each). The CDR3 covers 14 residues. V lost 4 bases and J 0 bases, leaving 11 bases between the germline ends. The germline V gene has CDR1 SGHNT and CDR2 YYREEE (reference sequence). CDR3 DNA sequence: TGTGCCAGCAGCCCGGGGACGTTCTCCTACGAGCAGTACTTC. Protein product: CASSPGTFSYEQYF.

The table lists this clonotype with many counts. The V call is TRBV3-1, the J call TRBJ1-2; TRBD1 is a possible D gene (6 bases). CDR3 size: 15 residues. Deletions cut 1 base from V and 8 bases from J, with 17 bases between. Germline CDR1 LGHDT, CDR2 YNNKEL (reference sequence). The DNA of the CDR3 is TGTGCCAGCAGCCAAGTATTTCTGGGGGCGCGAGGCTACACCTTC. Translating it yields CASSQVFLGARGYTF.

The gene calls are TRBV6-1 and TRBJ1-1; no definite D call. CDR3 length: 14 amino acids. V dropped 6 bases and J dropped 0 bases, with 11 bases sitting between them. CDR1 and CDR2 from the germline V gene are MNHNS and SASEGT. The CDR3 sequence is CASRTSNMNTEAFF. CDR3 sequence (DNA): TGTGCCAGCAGGACGAGTAACATGAACACTGAAGCTTTCTTT.

The gene calls are TRBV9 and TRBJ1-5; D might be TRBD1 (6 bases). There are 15 residues in the CDR3. The germline CDR1 and CDR2 sequences are SGDLS and YYNGEE. V was pared by 3 bases and J by 0 bases, with 10 bases between. The CDR3 DNA sequence: TGTGCCAGCAGCGGTGGACAGCCTAGCAATCAGCCCCAGCATTTT. Translated, it gives CASSGGQPSNQPQHF.

This clonotype came up a few times. The gene calls are TRBV7-2 and TRBJ1-4; D unclear. The CDR3 is made up of 15 amino acids. Germline CDR1 and CDR2: SGHTA and FQGNSA. Trimming cost V 5 bases and J 8 bases, with 18 bases left between them. CDR3 bases: TGTGCCAGCAGCCGCGATGCCCGACCTCAGGAAAAACTGTTTTTT. It is translated as CASSRDARPQEKLFF.

CDR3 loop: CASSVGLWTADIEQYF. In nucleotides, the CDR3 is TGTGCCAGCAGCGTAGGATTATGGACGGCGGATATCGAGCAGTACTTC. The V and J genes are TRBV9 and TRBJ2-7; unclear D gene. The ends were cut back, 0 bases at V and 6 bases at J, with 19 bases in the middle. CDR1 and CDR2 (germline): SGDLS, YYNGEE. The CDR3 consists of 16 residues.

Ten or more counts support this clonotype. The rearrangement links TRBV20-1 to TRBJ2-3; 9 bases map to TRBD2. Germline CDR1 DFQATT, CDR2 SNEGSKA (reference sequence). V was clipped by 5 bases and J by 2 bases; unmatched bases: 11. The CDR3 runs to 16 residues. The DNA of the CDR3 is TGCAGTGCTCCCCCGCGACTAGCGGATGCCACAGATACGCAGTATTTT. Translation: CSAPPRLADATDTQYF.

This clonotype was recorded at least ten times. This rearrangement joins TRBV7-8 to TRBJ2-7, with D tentatively TRBD2 (7 bases). V lost 5 bases and J lost 0, with 14 bases in between. The CDR3 consists of 15 residues. Germline V CDR1 and CDR2: SGHVS, FQNEAQ. CDR3 in DNA: TGTGCCAGCAGCGAAATGGGGGGGCCCTCCTACGAGCAGTACTTC. Translating it yields CASSEMGGPSYEQYF. The whole variable domain, filled in from reference TRBV7-8 and TRBJ2-7, reads GAGVSQSPRYKVAKRGQDVALRCDPISGHVSLFWYQQALGQGPEFLTYFQNEAQLDKSGLPSDRFFAERPEGSVSTLKIQRTQQEDSAVYLCASSEMGGPSYEQYFGPGTRLTVT.

This clonotype was observed a few times. The chain couples TRBV9 to TRBJ2-3, with D perhaps matching TRBD1 (5 bases). The CDR3 totals 14 residues. Germline lookup yields CDR1 SGDLS and CDR2 YYNGEE. Trimming pared 3 bases from V and 5 bases from J, leaving 13 bases between. Here the CDR3 DNA reads TGTGCCAGCAGCGCAACCCCAGGGCGAGATACGCAGTATTTT. It translates to CASSATPGRDTQYF.

This clonotype was observed many times. The chain joins TRBV27 to TRBJ2-1, with 9 bases aligning to TRBD2. The junction had 7 bases not matched to a gene; V was cut back by 4 bases and J by 3 bases. CDR1 MNHEY and CDR2 SMNVEV come from the germline V gene (reference sequence). This CDR3 comprises 16 residues. CDR3 region: CASSSLIAGDYNEQFF. The CDR3 DNA follows: TGTGCCAGCAGTTCCTTAATAGCGGGAGACTACAATGAGCAGTTCTTC.

The CDR3 DNA reads TGCAGTGCTAGCGGGGGGGAAGAGACCCAGTACTTC. This encodes CSASGGEETQYF. This rearrangement joins TRBV20-1 to TRBJ2-5; TRBD2 agrees at 8 bases. Per germline, CDR1 DFQATT and CDR2 SNEGSKA (reference sequence). The CDR3 spans 12 residues. V shed 3 bases, J shed 3 bases, and the junction held 0 bases outside the gene matches.

This chain uses TRBV12-3 or TRBV12-4 with TRBJ1-1; TRBD1 matches at 7 bases. The CDR3 totals 13 residues. Trimming at V came to 8 bases and at J to 5 bases, leaving 8 bases not matched to a gene. This CDR3 is CASPPGGGTEAFF. The CDR3 DNA reads TGTGCCAGCCCACCAGGGGGTGGGACTGAAGCTTTCTTT.

This clonotype occurred many times. This chain links TRBV28 with TRBJ1-2; 7 nucleotides align to TRBD1. Germline-derived CDR1 and CDR2 are MDHEN and SYDVKM. Germline trimming cut 4 bases from V and 8 bases from J; bases unmatched to any gene: 16. This CDR3 has 16 amino acids. The CDR3 sequence: CASSSPGSRGRAGYTF. The CDR3 DNA is TGTGCCAGCAGTTCCCCAGGGAGCAGGGGGAGGGCAGGCTACACCTTC.

There are many counts of this clonotype. The CDR3 sequence: CASSDVGAGNTEAFF. Here the CDR3 DNA reads TGTGCCAGCAGTGACGTGGGGGCTGGGAACACTGAAGCTTTCTTT. The genes are TRBV25-1 and TRBJ1-1; D is possibly TRBD1 (6 bases). CDR1 is MGHDK and CDR2 is SYGVNS in the germline V gene. The length of the CDR3 is 15 residues. Trimming left V 3 bases short and J 1 base short, with 12 bases between. The whole variable domain, remainder taken from reference TRBV25-1 and TRBJ1-1, is EADIYQTPRYLVIGTGKKITLECSQTMGHDKMYWYQQDPGMELHLIHYSYGVNSTEKGDLSSESTVSRIRTEHFPLTLESARPSHTSQYLCASSDVGAGNTEAFFGQGTRLTVV.

V usage is TRBV28 and J usage is TRBJ2-1; 10 bases agree with TRBD2. V lost 7 bases, J lost 7 bases, and 10 bases stayed unmatched. CDR3 length equals 15 residues. Germline V gene data show CDR1 as MDHEN and CDR2 as SYDVKM. The CDR3 region is CASIASSGRRNEQFF. In DNA, the CDR3 is TGTGCCAGCATTGCCTCTAGCGGGAGACGGAATGAGCAGTTCTTC.

The table lists this clonotype with many counts. V and J are TRBV18 and TRBJ1-4; the match to TRBD1 covers 8 bases. Germline assignment: CDR1 KGHSH and CDR2 LQKENI. There are 13 residues in the CDR3. The J segment lost 7 bases and the V segment lost 4 bases, leaving 2 bases of the junction unmatched. CDR3 loop: CASSRGQGEKLFF. CDR3 DNA sequence: TGTGCCAGCTCACGAGGACAGGGTGAAAAACTGTTTTTT.

The chain recombines TRBV5-1 with TRBJ1-1, with 8 bases matching TRBD1. The CDR3 consists of 17 residues. Trimming at V came to 3 bases and at J to 0 bases, leaving 10 bases not matched to a gene. Germline assignment: CDR1 SGHRS and CDR2 YFSETQ. CDR3 residues: CASSSLEVDRVNTEAFF. The DNA for the CDR3 is TGCGCCAGCAGCTCTCTTGAGGTGGACAGGGTGAACACTGAAGCTTTCTTT.

This clonotype appeared many times. The chain employs TRBV18 and TRBJ2-4, with D maybe TRBD1 (7 bases). The CDR3 sequence is 15 residues long. Germline CDR1 and CDR2: KGHSH and LQKENI. V dropped 6 bases and J dropped 7 bases, with 19 bases sitting between them. CDR3 nucleotide sequence: TGTGCCAGCTCTGTTGCAGGGGGGCCCGTCAACATTCAGTACTTC. This encodes CASSVAGGPVNIQYF.

This clonotype was seen many times. The rearrangement joins TRBV6-6 to TRBJ2-6; possible D gene TRBD2, 5 bases. V was pared by 1 base and J by 0 bases, with 7 bases between. This CDR3 comprises 16 residues. Germline V lookup: CDR1 MNHNY, CDR2 SVGAGI (reference sequence). The CDR3 sequence: CASSYWGVSGANVLTF. The DNA of the CDR3 is TGTGCCAGCAGTTACTGGGGAGTCTCTGGGGCCAACGTCCTGACTTTC.

This clonotype was detected many times. The V gene is TRBV7-9, the J gene TRBJ1-2, with D perhaps matching TRBD1 (6 bases). CDR1 is SEHNR, CDR2 FQNEAQ, per germline (reference sequence). Between the trimmed V and J ends, which lost 6 bases and 4 bases, there was a span of 12 bases. The CDR3 extends over 13 amino acids. The CDR3 sequence: CASSQGQFYGYTF. CDR3 DNA: TGTGCCAGCAGTCAGGGACAATTCTATGGCTACACCTTC.

A remark on this clonotype: This may be a read error, as it is one base from a much larger clone. V is TRBV24-1 and J is TRBJ2-5; 9 bases fit TRBD1. The CDR3 consists of 17 residues. Germline CDR1 reads KGHDR; CDR2 reads SFDVKD. CDR3 amino acids: CATSDPTGGLSQGTQYF. In nucleotides, the CDR3 is TGTGCCACCAGTGACCCCACAGGGGGCCTCTCCCAAGGGACCCAGTACTTC.

The V call is TRBV5-1, the J call TRBJ1-4; D is ambiguous. Germline V gene sequence: CDR1 SGHRS, CDR2 YFSETQ. CDR3 length equals 13 residues. V shed 4 bases and J shed 8 bases, with 12 bases lying between them. The CDR3 sequence is CASSHERPEKLFF. For the CDR3, the DNA is TGCGCCAGCAGCCACGAGCGACCCGAAAAACTGTTTTTT. Drawing the rest from reference TRBV5-1 and TRBJ1-4, the complete variable domain is KAGVTQTPRYLIKTRGQQVTLSCSPISGHRSVSWYQQTPGQGLQFLFEYFSETQRNKGNFPGRFSGRQFSNSRSEMNVSTLELGDSALYLCASSHERPEKLFFGSGTQLSVL.